The 21 T cell receptor beta chains in this list originate from one sample, sequenced in a study of shared clonotypes between healthy human individuals (TCRdb year 2020). Libraries were constructed by the immunoSEQ multiplex PCR assay. The immuneACCESS repertoire file appears here via TCRdb, limited to in-frame rearrangements. These files lack a portion of the clones; in checked studies, under half of the deficit traces to unresolved V genes, and the cause of the others is not known. Across this sample there are some 580,000 clones, with 95% to 98% seen only once. The ten largest clones take up approximately 0.3% of the sample. For the CD8 naive samples, CD45RO-negative cells were positively selected for CCR7, yielding a CD45RA+CCR7+ population from which TemRA cells were excluded. The sample comprised naive CD8+ T cells sorted from blood. Taken with the paper, the label for cell subset or site translates to: CD45RA+CCR7+. These receptor sequences come from a man aged 30-40 years in good health.

The chain combines TRBV4-2 with TRBJ2-5; 14 bases align to TRBD2. J lost 5 bases, V lost 1 base, and 9 bases had no gene match. Germline V gives CDR1 LGHNA, CDR2 YNFKEQ. This CDR3 is 18 amino acids long. CDR3 residues: CASSQVDGLAGGLETQYF. The CDR3 DNA follows: TGTGCCAGCAGCCAAGTAGATGGACTAGCGGGAGGTCTGGAGACCCAGTACTTC.

The rearrangement joins TRBV5-1 to TRBJ2-7; 9 nucleotides align to TRBD1. The CDR3 is made up of 17 amino acids. V was pared by 5 bases and J by 4 bases, with 16 bases of the junction left unmatched. Germline V gene sequence: CDR1 SGHRS, CDR2 YFSETQ. The CDR3 spells CASRSAGQGQGNYEQYF. CDR3 nucleotide sequence: TGCGCCAGCAGATCTGCGGGACAAGGACAGGGGAATTACGAGCAGTACTTC.

The chain carries TRBV7-9 and TRBJ1-1; 12 bases line up with TRBD1. CDR1 is SEHNR, CDR2 FQNEAQ, per germline (reference sequence). Trimming took 5 bases from V and 9 from J; bases not matched to a gene: 4. CDR3 length: 13 residues. The CDR3 coding sequence is TGTGCCAGCAGCCCCAGGGACAGGGGGCAAGCTTTCTTT. This sequence encodes CASSPRDRGQAFF.

The gene calls are TRBV6-6 and TRBJ1-2, with D perhaps TRBD1 (6 bases). This CDR3 contains 13 residues. The germline gives CDR1 MNHNY, CDR2 SVGAGI (reference sequence). Trimming cost V 7 bases and J 4 bases, with 13 bases left between them. CDR3 coding DNA: TGTGCCAGCACCGTAGGACAGATCTATGGCTACACCTTC. Translating it yields CASTVGQIYGYTF.

Remarks on this clone: This sample includes further DNA sequences coding for the same CDR3. V and J are TRBV27 and TRBJ2-7; 8 bases match TRBD2. V lost 0 bases and J lost 2; bases outside the gene matches: 3. The germline V gene has CDR1 MNHEY and CDR2 SMNVEV (reference sequence). The CDR3 is 15 amino acids. The CDR3 bases are TGTGCCAGCAGTTTATCGGCGGGAGGTACCTACGAGCAGTACTTC. Amino acid sequence: CASSLSAGGTYEQYF.

The genes are TRBV7-8 and TRBJ2-7; 11 nucleotides agree with TRBD2. This CDR3 is 16 amino acids long. Germline loops: CDR1 SGHVS, CDR2 FQNEAQ. Trimming removed 1 base from V and 2 bases from J; junction bases left unmatched: 4. CDR3 sequence (DNA): TGTGCCAGCAGCTTAGGACTAGCGGGAAACGCCTACGAGCAGTACTTC. Its translation: CASSLGLAGNAYEQYF.

V and J are TRBV11-1 and TRBJ2-3; the match to TRBD2 covers 13 bases. V shed 5 bases and J 4 bases; nucleotides not matched to a gene: 3. Per the germline V gene, CDR1 is SGHAT and CDR2 is FQDESV (reference sequence). The CDR3 covers 15 residues. This chain's CDR3 is CASSLLAGGPDTQYF. The CDR3 DNA is TGTGCCAGCAGCCTACTAGCGGGAGGGCCAGATACGCAGTATTTT. Full variable domain (remainder filled in from reference TRBV11-1 and TRBJ2-3): EAEVAQSPRYKITEKSQAVAFWCDPISGHATLYWYRQILGQGPELLVQFQDESVVDDSQLPKDRFSAERLKGVDSTLKIQPAELGDSAMYLCASSLLAGGPDTQYFGPGTRLTVL.

The chain is built from TRBV29-1 and TRBJ2-5; D call uncertain. V was trimmed by 3 bases and J by 8 bases, leaving 13 bases between them. The germline CDR1 and CDR2 sequences are SQVTM and ANQGSEA. The CDR3 consists of 12 residues. Here the CDR3 DNA reads TGCAGCGTTGAGTCGGACCCGGGCACCCAGTACTTC. Translated, it gives CSVESDPGTQYF.

The chain is built from TRBV10-3 and TRBJ2-1, with no clear D. Trimming took 9 bases from V and 0 from J, leaving 9 bases between them. Germline values: CDR1 ENHRY, CDR2 SYGVKD. The CDR3 has 13 residues. As DNA, the CDR3 is TGTGCCATTGCGGAGAGCTCCTACAATGAGCAGTTCTTC. Translating it yields CAIAESSYNEQFF.

The gene calls are TRBV6-7 and TRBJ1-5, with D maybe TRBD1 (5 bases). TRBV6-7 is treated as an ORF (open reading frame) with a function not yet certain. This CDR3 is built from 13 residues. V gave up 6 bases and J gave up 11 bases, with 17 bases separating them. CDR3 sequence reads: CASRANEGSAQHF. CDR3 bases: TGTGCCAGCAGAGCTAATGAGGGGTCGGCCCAGCATTTT.

The chain uses TRBV10-3 and TRBJ2-1; TRBD2 aligns across 9 bases. The germline V gene has CDR1 ENHRY and CDR2 SYGVKD. The CDR3 loop spans 13 amino acids. V was clipped by 10 bases and J by 7 bases; unmatched bases: 8. The CDR3 DNA follows: TGTGCCACAGTAGCGGGAGCGGCGAATGAGCAGTTCTTC. Translated, it gives CATVAGAANEQFF.

The chain couples TRBV30 to TRBJ1-1, with 8 bases fitting TRBD1. This CDR3 is 14 amino acids long. Trimming removed 3 bases from V and 1 base from J; junction bases left unmatched: 4. Germline V gives CDR1 GTSNPN, CDR2 SVGIG (reference sequence). CDR3 residues: CAWSSGQANTEAFF. In nucleotides, the CDR3 is TGTGCCTGGAGCTCGGGACAGGCGAACACTGAAGCTTTCTTT.

The J gene is TRBJ2-7, the V gene TRBV2, with 12 bases lining up with TRBD1. The CDR3 has 18 amino acids. CDR1 and CDR2 from the germline V gene are SNHLY and FYNNEI. Trimming at V came to 5 bases and at J to 4 bases, leaving 15 bases not matched to a gene. The DNA of the CDR3 is TGTGCCAGCAGTCGGGCCGGGACAGGGGGCAAATATCTGTACGAGCAGTACTTC. Residues: CASSRAGTGGKYLYEQYF.

This chain connects TRBV19 to TRBJ2-1; no clear D. The CDR3 runs to 13 residues. In germline, CDR1 is LNHDA, CDR2 SQIVND (reference sequence). Trimming shortened V by 3 bases and J by 9 bases, and 12 bases separated the two germline ends. The CDR3 nucleotides are TGTGCCAGTAGTATCCTAGGTCCCGGTGAGCAGTTCTTC. This codes for CASSILGPGEQFF.

This rearrangement joins TRBV4-1 to TRBJ1-1; D is possibly TRBD1 (5 bases). The germline V and J ends were trimmed by 4 bases and 2 bases, with 14 bases remaining between them. The CDR3 length is 15 residues. The germline V gene has CDR1 MGHRA and CDR2 YSYEKL. The CDR3 protein is CASSRGEGGNTEAFF. CDR3 coding DNA: TGCGCCAGCAGCCGAGGGGAGGGAGGAAACACTGAAGCTTTCTTT.

This sequence joins TRBV6-6 and TRBJ1-1; D might be TRBD1 (6 bases). Trimming stripped 0 bases from V and 11 bases from J, with 22 bases between. The CDR3 runs to 16 residues. Germline V gene lookup returns CDR1 MNHNY and CDR2 SVGAGI (reference sequence). The CDR3 DNA sequence: TGTGCCAGCAGTTACTCAAGGAGCCGACCAACAGACAGGGCTTTCTTT. Its translation is CASSYSRSRPTDRAFF.

This clone was counted a few times. This specimen includes other DNA sequences encoding the same CDR3. In nucleotides, the CDR3 is TGTGCCAGCAGCTTAGACACAGATACGCAGTATTTT. Encoded protein: CASSLDTDTQYF. The chain uses TRBV7-2 and TRBJ2-3, with D hard to call. This CDR3 has 12 residues. CDR1 and CDR2 (germline): SGHTA, FQGNSA. The ends were cut back, 1 base at V and 2 bases at J, with 1 base in the middle. Full variable domain (remainder filled in from reference TRBV7-2 and TRBJ2-3): GAGVSQSPSNKVTEKGKDVELRCDPISGHTALYWYRQSLGQGLEFLIYFQGNSAPDKSGLPSDRFSAERTGGSVSTLTIQRTQQEDSAVYLCASSLDTDTQYFGPGTRLTVL.

This clone appeared once. This chain uses TRBV7-9 with TRBJ2-7; 14 bases line up with TRBD2. CDR3 length: 16 amino acids. With V trimmed by 5 bases and J by 6 bases, 9 bases remained unmatched. Germline CDR1 reads SEHNR; CDR2 reads FQNEAQ (reference sequence). The CDR3 spells CASSNPGLAGALEQYF. In nucleotides, the CDR3 is TGTGCCAGCAGCAACCCGGGACTAGCGGGAGCACTCGAGCAGTACTTC.

The rearrangement uses TRBV15 and TRBJ2-7; D is perhaps TRBD1 (6 bases). The V end lost 2 bases, the J end lost 6 bases, and 11 bases lay between the germline ends. Germline CDR1 is LNHNV and CDR2 is YYDKDF (reference sequence). This CDR3 is 13 amino acids long. The CDR3 bases are TGTGCCACCAGCAGAAGCGGACAGCTCGAGCAGTACTTC. Amino acid sequence: CATSRSGQLEQYF. The full variable domain, with the rest looked up from reference TRBV15 and TRBJ2-7, is DAMVIQNPRYQVTQFGKPVTLSCSQTLNHNVMYWYQQKSSQAPKLLFHYYDKDFNNEADTPDNFQSRRPNTSFCFLDIRSPGLGDTAMYLCATSRSGQLEQYFGPGTRLTVT.

Here the CDR3 reads CASSSSDIMDIQYF. The CDR3 DNA is TGTGCCAGCAGCTCGTCGGACATTATGGACATTCAGTACTTC. The gene calls are TRBV7-9 and TRBJ2-4; D is possibly TRBD1 (5 bases). The germline V and J ends were trimmed by 4 bases and 8 bases, with 15 bases remaining between them. The CDR3 length is 14 residues. In germline, CDR1 is SEHNR, CDR2 FQNEAQ (reference sequence).

The chain carries TRBV7-9 and TRBJ2-7; the match to TRBD2 covers 9 bases. Germline V lookup: CDR1 SEHNR, CDR2 FQNEAQ (reference sequence). The CDR3 loop spans 15 amino acids. V lost 5 bases, J lost 2 bases, and 7 bases stayed unmatched. CDR3 bases: TGTGCCAGCAGCCCGAGACTAGCGGAAACCTACGAGCAGTACTTC. Translating it yields CASSPRLAETYEQYF.